A single sample is the source of the 12 T cell receptor beta chains below, sequenced in a study of blood T cell repertoires in COVID-19. The assay was immunoSEQ multiplex PCR, and TCRdb's table has in-frame clones only and misses some. Among fewer than 300,000 clones listed, about 89% were seen once. Sequencing was carried out using peripheral blood. The receptors were gathered from a woman aged 45-65 years with acute or convalescent COVID-19.

J is TRBJ2-3 and V is TRBV24-1; 7 nucleotides line up with TRBD2. Germline trimming cut 2 bases from V and 4 bases from J; bases unmatched to any gene: 14. Per the germline V gene, CDR1 is KGHDR and CDR2 is SFDVKD. The CDR3 is made up of 18 amino acids. This CDR3 reads CATSDSQPAGVHPDTQYF. The CDR3 coding sequence is TGTGCCACCAGTGATTCCCAACCCGCGGGAGTTCACCCAGATACGCAGTATTTT.

This clone was counted only a few times. The chain joins TRBV7-9 to TRBJ2-3, with D maybe TRBD1 (5 bases). The germline V gene has CDR1 SEHNR and CDR2 FQNEAQ (reference sequence). This CDR3 comprises 18 residues. Trimming pared 3 bases from V and 4 bases from J, leaving 23 bases between. This chain's CDR3 is CASSFEVLARVDADTQYF. CDR3 nucleotide sequence: TGTGCCAGCAGCTTTGAGGTCTTGGCCAGGGTCGACGCAGATACGCAGTATTTT.

The V gene is TRBV5-1, the J gene TRBJ2-7, with 7 bases fitting TRBD1. V dropped 7 bases and J dropped 0; count of bases not matched to a gene: 10. The CDR3 consists of 15 residues. Germline values: CDR1 SGHRS, CDR2 YFSETQ. The CDR3 nucleotides are TGCGCCAGCTCGTCAGGGGGACCCCGCTCCTACGAGCAGTACTTC. This encodes CASSSGGPRSYEQYF.

The rearrangement uses TRBV7-9 and TRBJ1-1, with D unclear. The V gene lost 5 bases and the J gene lost 10 bases, with 17 bases spanning the gap. CDR3 length equals 13 residues. Germline CDR1 and CDR2: SEHNR and FQNEAQ (reference sequence). CDR3 loop: CASSPGPGEGAFF. The CDR3 DNA sequence: TGTGCCAGCAGCCCGGGCCCCGGAGAGGGAGCTTTCTTT.

Written as DNA, the CDR3 is TGTGCCAGCAGCCACGGGACAGGGGCCGTCAATGAGCAGTTCTTC. This gives the protein CASSHGTGAVNEQFF. This sequence joins TRBV11-3 and TRBJ2-1; 10 nucleotides align to TRBD1. This CDR3 is built from 15 residues. Germline V gene sequence: CDR1 SGHNT, CDR2 YENEEA. V dropped 5 bases and J dropped 6; count of bases not matched to a gene: 7.

This chain uses TRBV18 with TRBJ1-5; TRBD1 might be the D (6 bases). The germline V gene encodes CDR1 KGHSH and CDR2 LQKENI. The CDR3 has 15 residues. V was clipped by 4 bases and J by 7 bases, with 17 bases between them. The CDR3 spells CASSRLQGLGQPQHF. CDR3 nucleotides: TGTGCCAGCTCACGACTACAGGGTTTAGGCCAGCCCCAGCATTTT.

The genes are TRBV20-1 and TRBJ1-2; no reliable D call. Germline V gene sequence: CDR1 DFQATT, CDR2 SNEGSKA (reference sequence). The ends were cut back, 3 bases at V and 0 bases at J, with 5 bases in the middle. This CDR3 is 12 amino acids long. CDR3 sequence: CSASGPNYGYTF. CDR3 bases: TGCAGTGCTAGTGGGCCTAACTATGGCTACACCTTC.

CDR3 bases: TGTGCCAGCAGTTCGGGGACAGCCATGAACACTGAAGCTTTCTTT. Encoded protein: CASSSGTAMNTEAFF. This chain joins TRBV28 and TRBJ1-1; 7 bases are shared with TRBD1. Germline-derived CDR1 and CDR2 are MDHEN and SYDVKM. The CDR3 loop spans 15 amino acids. The J segment lost 0 bases and the V segment lost 4 bases, leaving 5 bases of the junction unmatched.

The rearrangement uses TRBV28 and TRBJ1-3, with no clear D. There are 15 residues in the CDR3. Germline CDR1 is MDHEN and CDR2 is SYDVKM. The V end was cut by 8 bases, the J end by 7 bases, with 21 bases between. CDR3 nucleotides: TGTGCCAGCTGTGGTACGGACTGTTCGGCGAACACCATATATTTT. Its protein product is CASCGTDCSANTIYF.

Notes on this clone: One end of the junction fails to match germline, which may point to a read error. The J gene is TRBJ2-2, the V gene TRBV10-3; TRBD1 aligns across 7 bases. This CDR3 is built from 14 residues. CDR1 and CDR2 (germline): ENHRY, SYGVKD. CDR3 amino acids: CAITEGQPTGELFF. The DNA for the CDR3 is TGTGCCATCACTGAGGGACAGCCCACCGGGGAGCTGTTTTTT.

The chain uses TRBV9 and TRBJ1-1; D remains unclear. The CDR3 is 14 residues long. Germline CDR1 is SGDLS and CDR2 is YYNGEE. V lost 0 bases and J lost 11, with 17 bases in between. CDR3 in DNA: TGTGCCAGCAGCGTAGACGGGCGGGGTGAGGGCGCTTTCTTT. Translated: CASSVDGRGEGAFF. Together with reference TRBV9 and TRBJ1-1, the CDR3 gives the full variable domain: DSGVTQTPKHLITATGQRVTLRCSPRSGDLSVYWYQQSLDQGLQFLIQYYNGEERAKGNILERFSAQQFPDLHSELNLSSLELGDSALYFCASSVDGRGEGAFFGQGTRLTVV.

CDR3 DNA: TGCGCCAGCAGCCAAGGGGCTAGCGGGAGAGGTAATGAGCAGTTCTTC. Translating it yields CASSQGASGRGNEQFF. The gene calls are TRBV4-1 and TRBJ2-1, with 10 nucleotides matching TRBD2. The CDR3 extends over 16 amino acids. V was pared by 1 base and J by 7 bases, with 7 bases of the junction left unmatched. The V gene's germline CDR1 is MGHRA and CDR2 YSYEKL.